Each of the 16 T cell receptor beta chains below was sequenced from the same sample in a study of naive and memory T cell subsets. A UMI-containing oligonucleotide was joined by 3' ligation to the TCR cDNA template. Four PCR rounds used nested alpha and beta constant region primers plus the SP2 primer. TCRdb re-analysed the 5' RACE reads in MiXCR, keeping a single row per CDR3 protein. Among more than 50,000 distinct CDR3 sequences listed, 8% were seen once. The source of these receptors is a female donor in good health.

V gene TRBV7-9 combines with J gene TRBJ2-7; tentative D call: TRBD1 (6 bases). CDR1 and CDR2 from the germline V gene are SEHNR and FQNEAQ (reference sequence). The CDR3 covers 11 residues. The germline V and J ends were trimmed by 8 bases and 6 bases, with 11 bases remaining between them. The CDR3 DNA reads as TGTGCCAGCTCGAGAGGGGGCGAGCAGTACTTC. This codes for CASSRGGEQYF.

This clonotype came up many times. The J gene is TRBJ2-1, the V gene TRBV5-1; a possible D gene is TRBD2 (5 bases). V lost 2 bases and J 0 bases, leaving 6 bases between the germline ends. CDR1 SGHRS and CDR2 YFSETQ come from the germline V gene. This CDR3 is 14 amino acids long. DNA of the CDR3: TGCGCCAGCAGCTTAGGGAGCTCCTACAATGAGCAGTTCTTC. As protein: CASSLGSSYNEQFF.

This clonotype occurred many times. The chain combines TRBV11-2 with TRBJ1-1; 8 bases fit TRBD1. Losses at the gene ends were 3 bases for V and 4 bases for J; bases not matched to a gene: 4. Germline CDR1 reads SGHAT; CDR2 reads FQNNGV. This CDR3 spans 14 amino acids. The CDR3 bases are TGTGCCAGCAGCTTCCAGGGGGCAAGCACTGAAGCTTTCTTT. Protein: CASSFQGASTEAFF.

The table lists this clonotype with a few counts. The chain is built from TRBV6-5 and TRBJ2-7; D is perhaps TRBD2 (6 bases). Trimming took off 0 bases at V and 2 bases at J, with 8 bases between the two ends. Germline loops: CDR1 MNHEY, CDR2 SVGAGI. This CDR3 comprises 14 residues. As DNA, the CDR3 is TGTGCCAGCAGTTACTCGACGGGAGCCTACGAGCAGTACTTC. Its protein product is CASSYSTGAYEQYF.

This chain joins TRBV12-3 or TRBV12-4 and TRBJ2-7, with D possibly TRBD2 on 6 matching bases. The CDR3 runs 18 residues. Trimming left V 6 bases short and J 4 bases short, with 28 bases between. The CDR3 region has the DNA TGTGCCAGCAGCTTAAGGACCAGAACTAGCCCGGTTACTTACGAGCAGTACTTC. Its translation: CASSLRTRTSPVTYEQYF.

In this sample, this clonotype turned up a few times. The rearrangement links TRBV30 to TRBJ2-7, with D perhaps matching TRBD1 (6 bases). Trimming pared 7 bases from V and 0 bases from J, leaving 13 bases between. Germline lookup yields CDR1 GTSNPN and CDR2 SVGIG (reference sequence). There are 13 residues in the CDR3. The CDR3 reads CAYFDRSSYEQYF. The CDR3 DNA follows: TGTGCCTATTTCGACAGGAGCTCCTACGAGCAGTACTTC.

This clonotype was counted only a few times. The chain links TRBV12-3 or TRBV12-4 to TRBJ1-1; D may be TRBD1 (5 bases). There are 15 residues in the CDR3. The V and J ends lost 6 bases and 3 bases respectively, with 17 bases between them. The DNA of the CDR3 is TGTGCCAGCAGCTTTAACGGTGGGGGTTACACTGAAGCTTTCTTT. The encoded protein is CASSFNGGGYTEAFF.

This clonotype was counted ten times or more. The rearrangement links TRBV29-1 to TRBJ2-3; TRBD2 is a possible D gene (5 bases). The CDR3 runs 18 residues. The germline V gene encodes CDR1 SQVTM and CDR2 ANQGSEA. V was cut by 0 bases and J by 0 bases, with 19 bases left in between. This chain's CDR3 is CSVEDVGGLALSTDTQYF. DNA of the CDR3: TGCAGCGTTGAAGATGTGGGTGGGTTAGCGCTTAGCACAGATACGCAGTATTTT.

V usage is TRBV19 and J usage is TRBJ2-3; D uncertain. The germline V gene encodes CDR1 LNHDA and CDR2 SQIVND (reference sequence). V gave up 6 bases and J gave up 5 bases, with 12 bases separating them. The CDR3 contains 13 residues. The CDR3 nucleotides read TGTGCCAGTAGCAGCTCCCTGATAGATACGCAGTATTTT. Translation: CASSSSLIDTQYF.

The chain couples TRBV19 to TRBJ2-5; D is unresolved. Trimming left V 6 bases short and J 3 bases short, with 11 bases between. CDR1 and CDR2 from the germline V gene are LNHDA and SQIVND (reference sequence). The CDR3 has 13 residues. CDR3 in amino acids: CASRTSGEETQYF. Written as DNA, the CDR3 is TGTGCCAGTAGAACCTCTGGGGAAGAGACCCAGTACTTC.

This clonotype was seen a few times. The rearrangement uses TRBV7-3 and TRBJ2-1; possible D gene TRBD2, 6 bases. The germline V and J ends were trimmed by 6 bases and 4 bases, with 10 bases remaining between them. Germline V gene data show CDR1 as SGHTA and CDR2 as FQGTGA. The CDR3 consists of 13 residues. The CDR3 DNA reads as TGTGCCAGCAGGTCGGGAGAGTACAATGAGCAGTTCTTC. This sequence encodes CASRSGEYNEQFF.

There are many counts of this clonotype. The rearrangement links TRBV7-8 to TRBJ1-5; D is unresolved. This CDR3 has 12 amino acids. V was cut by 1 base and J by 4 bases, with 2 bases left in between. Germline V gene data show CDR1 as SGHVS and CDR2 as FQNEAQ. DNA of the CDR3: TGTGCCAGCAGCTTAGAGAATCAGCCCCAGCATTTT. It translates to CASSLENQPQHF.

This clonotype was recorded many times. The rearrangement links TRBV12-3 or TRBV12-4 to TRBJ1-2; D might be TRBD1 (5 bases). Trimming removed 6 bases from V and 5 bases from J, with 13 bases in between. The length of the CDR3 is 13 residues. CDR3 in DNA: TGTGCCAGCAGAATGACAGCTTTATATGGCTACACCTTC. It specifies CASRMTALYGYTF.

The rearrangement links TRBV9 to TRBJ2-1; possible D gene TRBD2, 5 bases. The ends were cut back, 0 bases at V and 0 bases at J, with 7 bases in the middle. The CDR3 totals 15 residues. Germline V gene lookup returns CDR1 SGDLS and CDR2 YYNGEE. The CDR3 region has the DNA TGTGCCAGCAGCGTAGAGGGAGACTCCTACAATGAGCAGTTCTTC. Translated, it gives CASSVEGDSYNEQFF.

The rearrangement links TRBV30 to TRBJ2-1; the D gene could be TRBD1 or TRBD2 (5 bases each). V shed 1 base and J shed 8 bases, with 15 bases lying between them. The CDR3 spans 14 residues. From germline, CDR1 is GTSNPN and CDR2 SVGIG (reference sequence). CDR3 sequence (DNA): TGTGCCTGGAGTGGGGGGACGGGGCGCGATGAGCAGTTCTTC. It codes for CAWSGGTGRDEQFF.

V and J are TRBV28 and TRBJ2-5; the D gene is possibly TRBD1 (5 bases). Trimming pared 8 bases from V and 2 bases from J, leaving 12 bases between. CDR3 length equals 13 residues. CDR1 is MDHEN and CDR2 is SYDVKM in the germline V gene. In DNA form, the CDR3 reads TGTGCCAGCGATATCCAGGGTCAAGAGACCCAGTACTTC. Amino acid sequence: CASDIQGQETQYF.